This entry is about one TCR beta chain. The sample originates from a study of blood T cell repertoires in COVID-19. Study details: Specimens from acute and convalescent COVID-19 originated in the United States, Italy and Spain.

Libraries were prepared by immunoSEQ multiplex PCR; TCRdb keeps only in-frame clonotypes and omits some of them. The sample yields about 300,000 clones, roughly 90% seen once. Patients from Seattle were sampled longitudinally, starting during active infection. This clonotype was obtained from a woman between 25 and 40 years old with COVID-19, enrolled during active disease. The material sequenced was peripheral blood.

This chain's CDR3 is CASRLTGTSQETQYF. The CDR3 DNA sequence: TGTGCCAGTAGATTGACCGGGACTAGCCAAGAGACCCAGTACTTC. The J gene is TRBJ2-5, the V gene TRBV19; 8 bases line up with TRBD2. The V segment lost 6 bases and the J segment 1 base; nucleotides outside the gene matches: 7. CDR3 size: 15 residues. Germline V lookup: CDR1 LNHDA, CDR2 SQIVND (reference sequence).